The 23 T cell receptor beta chains presented below share a single source sample, sequenced in a study of immune heterogeneity within non-small cell lung tumors (dated by TCRdb to 2016 to 2019). The TCR template was genomic DNA extracted from bulk tumor tissue, and roughly 600 ng of gDNA was amplified for each sample. Multiple biopsies per primary tumor were taken during surgery, spaced as far apart as possible within the tumor mass. Patients in the study cohort, which was described as untreated, were newly diagnosed NSCLC cases going through curative surgery. The listed sequencing device is HiSeq X Ten. The TCR beta CDR3 region was amplified with a multiplex PCR system, in which a first round of approximately 11 cycles was run using 32 V-gene forward and 13 J-gene reverse primers. Using fastp trimming at Q25 and MiXCR clonotype assembly, TCRdb reanalyzed the public sequencing data and kept in-frame beta chains. Identical CDR3 proteins give one entry, which carries the most common genes and DNA. The sample table contains about 15,000 distinct CDR3 sequences; only one count was recorded for over 25% of them. Nearly 15% of the sample comes from the top ten.

Sequenced: lung tumor tissue. The receptor set was obtained from a woman aged 45-65 years with non-small cell lung cancer.

At least ten counts were recorded for this clonotype. The chain combines TRBV12-3 or TRBV12-4 with TRBJ2-5; no clear D gene. The length of the CDR3 is 14 residues. Trimming shortened V by 3 bases and J by 1 base, and 9 bases separated the two germline ends. Written as DNA, the CDR3 is TGTGCCAGCAGTTTGCAGGAGACCCAAGAGACCCAGTACTTC. The encoded protein is CASSLQETQETQYF.

The chain has TRBV12-5 and TRBJ2-5; 7 bases fit TRBD1. Germline CDR1 reads LGHNT; CDR2 reads FRNRAP. The CDR3 consists of 15 residues. J was trimmed by 1 base and V by 6 bases; bases with no gene match: 8. The CDR3 loop is CASGSGQAGQETQYF. The CDR3 nucleotides read TGTGCTAGTGGCTCAGGACAGGCCGGCCAAGAGACCCAGTACTTC.

The table lists this clonotype with many counts. This chain connects TRBV6-1 to TRBJ2-5, with no clear D. The CDR3 totals 13 residues. Between the trimmed V and J ends, which lost 5 bases and 2 bases, there was a span of 9 bases. Germline lookup yields CDR1 MNHNS and CDR2 SASEGT. CDR3 in amino acids: CASSPTKQETQYF. Here the CDR3 DNA reads TGTGCCAGCAGTCCGACCAAACAAGAGACCCAGTACTTC.

This chain joins TRBV20-1 and TRBJ2-1, with D unclear. The CDR3 consists of 12 residues. V was cut by 5 bases and J by 7 bases, with 12 bases left in between. Germline loops: CDR1 DFQATT, CDR2 SNEGSKA (reference sequence). The CDR3 loop reads CSAPSDVNEQFF. In DNA, the CDR3 is TGCAGTGCTCCCTCCGACGTTAATGAGCAGTTCTTC.

The chain combines TRBV18 with TRBJ2-7, with D possibly being TRBD2 (6 bases). Germline assignment: CDR1 KGHSH and CDR2 LQKENI. The ends were cut back, 2 bases at V and 7 bases at J, with 9 bases in the middle. The CDR3 extends over 12 amino acids. CDR3 amino acids: CASSPSGREQYF. The CDR3 coding sequence is TGTGCCAGCTCACCATCGGGGAGGGAGCAGTACTTC.

This clonotype counts as medium-sized. The chain couples TRBV20-1 to TRBJ1-1; 9 bases match TRBD1. Looked up from germline, CDR1 is DFQATT and CDR2 is SNEGSKA (reference sequence). This CDR3 is 13 amino acids long. V lost 7 bases and J lost 1; bases outside the gene matches: 4. CDR3 in amino acids: CSEGGQGNTEAFF. CDR3 sequence (DNA): TGCAGTGAGGGGGGACAGGGGAACACTGAAGCTTTCTTT.

This clonotype was seen at least ten times. This chain uses TRBV12-3 or TRBV12-4 with TRBJ2-3; no clear D. V was cut by 3 bases and J by 6 bases, with 10 bases left in between. The CDR3 loop spans 13 amino acids. The CDR3 bases are TGTGCCAGCAGTTTTATCCCAGCGGATACGCAGTATTTT. It yields the protein CASSFIPADTQYF.

This clonotype was seen ten or more times. The chain has TRBV11-3 and TRBJ1-4; tentatively, D is TRBD1 (5 bases). This CDR3 is built from 15 residues. CDR1 is SGHNT and CDR2 is YENEEA in the germline V gene. The V end was cut by 5 bases, the J end by 3 bases, with 13 bases between. The CDR3 bases are TGTGCCAGCAGCCTGGGAGGGGTGGCTAATGAAAAACTGTTTTTT. It translates to CASSLGGVANEKLFF.

The genes are TRBV5-1 and TRBJ2-1; 9 bases are shared with TRBD1. This CDR3 region has 15 residues. Per the germline V gene, CDR1 is SGHRS and CDR2 is YFSETQ. The junction had 10 bases not matched to a gene; V was cut back by 6 bases and J by 6 bases. Written as DNA, the CDR3 is TGCGCCAGCACCCCTATGGACAGGGGTTCCAATGAGCAGTTCTTC. Encoded protein: CASTPMDRGSNEQFF. Full variable domain (outside the CDR3, taken from reference TRBV5-1 and TRBJ2-1): KAGVTQTPRYLIKTRGQQVTLSCSPISGHRSVSWYQQTPGQGLQFLFEYFSETQRNKGNFPGRFSGRQFSNSRSEMNVSTLELGDSALYLCASTPMDRGSNEQFFGPGTRLTVL.

By sample share, this clonotype is medium-sized. J is TRBJ1-2 and V is TRBV9; 7 bases are shared with TRBD1. From germline, CDR1 is SGDLS and CDR2 YYNGEE. The CDR3 totals 14 residues. With 0 bases clipped from V and 4 bases from J, the junction kept 3 bases outside the gene matches. The CDR3 bases are TGTGCCAGCAGCGTAGGACAGGGCGTCTATGGCTACACCTTC. This gives the protein CASSVGQGVYGYTF.

This clonotype has more than one count but fewer than ten. The chain recombines TRBV28 with TRBJ2-4, with 8 bases aligning to TRBD1. After removal of 5 bases from V and 3 bases from J, the junction contained 6 bases not matched to a gene. In germline, CDR1 is MDHEN, CDR2 SYDVKM. The CDR3 runs to 15 residues. CDR3 loop: CASSRSGTGKNIQYF. The CDR3, as DNA: TGTGCCAGCAGTAGGTCGGGGACAGGCAAAAACATTCAGTACTTC.

V gene TRBV12-3 or TRBV12-4 combines with J gene TRBJ2-1; D may correspond to TRBD1 or TRBD2 (5 bases each). The CDR3 is 15 residues long. Trimming pared 3 bases from V and 3 bases from J, leaving 12 bases between. The CDR3 region has the DNA TGTGCCAGCAGTTTGAGAGCTGGGGGCTACAATGAGCAGTTCTTC. It is translated as CASSLRAGGYNEQFF.

This clonotype has ten or more counts. The J gene is TRBJ2-7, the V gene TRBV3-1; D may be TRBD1 (5 bases). Germline loops: CDR1 LGHDT, CDR2 YNNKEL (reference sequence). CDR3 length: 15 residues. Between the trimmed V and J ends, which lost 1 base and 2 bases, there was a span of 12 bases. In DNA, the CDR3 is TGTGCCAGCAGCCAAGTAGGGGTCCTCACCTACGAGCAGTACTTC. Amino acids: CASSQVGVLTYEQYF.

This clonotype was detected many times. The CDR3 loop is CASSVDIASYNEQFF. CDR3 coding DNA: TGTGCCAGCAGTGTGGACATTGCCTCCTACAATGAGCAGTTCTTC. The rearrangement joins TRBV6-4 to TRBJ2-1; D possibly corresponds to TRBD1 (5 bases). The V gene lost 4 bases and the J gene lost 0 bases, with 10 bases spanning the gap. Germline V gives CDR1 MRHNA, CDR2 SNTAGT. The CDR3 totals 15 residues.

Details on this clonotype: It may be a read error: a sequence one base away is much more abundant. The J gene is TRBJ1-5, the V gene TRBV3-1; 10 nucleotides match TRBD1. Germline CDR1 LGHDT, CDR2 YNNKEL (reference sequence). This CDR3 is 15 amino acids long. In DNA form, the CDR3 reads TGTGCCAGCGGACAGGGGGTGAATGGCAATCAGCCCCATCATTTT. Amino acids: CASGQGVNGNQPHHF. Full variable domain (outside the CDR3, taken from reference TRBV3-1 and TRBJ1-5): DTAVSQTPKYLVTQMGNDKSIKCEQNLGHDTMYWYKQDSKKFLKIMFSYNNKELIINETVPNRFSPKSPDKAHLNLHINSLELGDSAVYFCASGQGVNGNQPHHFGDGTRLSIL.

This clonotype is deemed medium-sized (0.01 to 0.1%). The chain employs TRBV2 and TRBJ2-7; possibly TRBD1 for D (5 bases). V dropped 5 bases and J dropped 2 bases, with 7 bases sitting between them. This CDR3 spans 12 amino acids. The germline CDR1 and CDR2 sequences are SNHLY and FYNNEI. The CDR3 DNA follows: TGTGCCAGCAGTTCACAGGCCTACGAGCAGTACTTC. Protein: CASSSQAYEQYF.

The CDR3 DNA follows: TGTGCCAGCAGTGAAGGTGTGCTACTAATTGAAAAACTGTTTTTT. Encoded protein: CASSEGVLLIEKLFF. V and J are TRBV6-1 and TRBJ1-4; D gene uncertain. Germline-derived CDR1 and CDR2 are MNHNS and SASEGT. CDR3 size: 15 residues. V gave up 1 base and J gave up 7 bases, with 13 bases separating them.

In this sample, this clonotype is medium-sized (0.01 to 0.1%). This chain links TRBV7-9 with TRBJ2-7; TRBD2 aligns across 10 bases. The V and J ends lost 3 bases and 1 base, in that order; junction bases with no gene match: 9. Germline V gene sequence: CDR1 SEHNR, CDR2 FQNEAQ (reference sequence). There are 17 residues in the CDR3. The CDR3 reads CASSFVGLAGVSYEQYF. In DNA form, the CDR3 reads TGTGCCAGCAGCTTCGTTGGGCTAGCGGGAGTATCCTACGAGCAGTACTTC.

This clonotype was seen ten or more times. V gene TRBV7-9 combines with J gene TRBJ1-1; the D is unclear. This CDR3 has 14 residues. The germline gives CDR1 SEHNR, CDR2 FQNEAQ (reference sequence). Trimming removed 3 bases from V and 3 bases from J, with 11 bases in between. The CDR3 loop is CASSFRGGYTEAFF. The CDR3 nucleotides read TGTGCCAGCAGCTTCCGAGGAGGTTACACTGAAGCTTTCTTT.

This clonotype was seen at least ten times. The rearrangement uses TRBV30 and TRBJ2-3; D is undetermined. Between the trimmed V and J ends, which lost 0 bases and 8 bases, there was a span of 9 bases. The CDR3 extends over 12 amino acids. Germline CDR1 and CDR2: GTSNPN and SVGIG (reference sequence). CDR3 protein: CAWSVPPRTQYF. In DNA form, the CDR3 reads TGTGCCTGGAGTGTTCCCCCCCGTACGCAGTATTTT.

In this sample, this clonotype turned up a few times. This chain links TRBV29-1 with TRBJ2-2; D unresolved. This CDR3 comprises 13 residues. CDR1 SQVTM and CDR2 ANQGSEA come from the germline V gene. Trimming left V 5 bases short and J 7 bases short, with 14 bases between. The chain's CDR3 is CSVRAAVGGELFF. The CDR3 bases are TGCAGCGTTCGGGCAGCAGTTGGCGGGGAGCTGTTTTTT.

In regard to this clonotype: Given a much more abundant clone one base away, this may be a read error. It is likely a read error, because the conserved phenylalanine at the end of the CDR3 is missing. V gene TRBV27 combines with J gene TRBJ2-2, with 9 positions matching TRBD2. CDR3 length: 15 residues. CDR1 is MNHEY, CDR2 SMNVEV, per germline (reference sequence). The ends lost 5 bases at V and 4 bases at J; junction bases unmatched: 5. CDR3 loop: CASSGGGAGTGELFL. CDR3 bases: TGTGCCAGCAGTGGCGGGGGGGCCGGCACCGGGGAGCTGTTTCTT.

This clonotype was found a few times. The chain joins TRBV20-1 to TRBJ1-1, with unresolved D. The CDR3 spans 14 residues. Trimming shortened V by 2 bases and J by 5 bases, and 15 bases separated the two germline ends. Per germline, CDR1 DFQATT and CDR2 SNEGSKA (reference sequence). The CDR3 nucleotides read TGCAGTGCTAGACAGCCCATGCTTGGGACTGAAGCTTTCTTT. Translating gives CSARQPMLGTEAFF.